This is a list of T cell receptor beta chains from one sample in a study of blood T cells in healthy people across ages. MiXCR, run by TCRdb on the 5' RACE reads, gives a single entry per CDR3 protein. The sample has some 880,000 distinct CDR3 sequences; under 40% are singletons. Material for sequencing was blood. The receptors originated from a man aged 18 to 35 in good health. Each CDR3 is given with its conserved first and last residue. Each record gives: J gene, D gene, V gene, clone size, CDR3 protein, CDR3 DNA. D genes are given only for firm matches. Only some rows state a clone size, as once, few, many or a class for expanded clones.

TRBJ1-2,TRBD1,TRBV5-6,-,CASSLANRGLGYTF,TGTGCCAGCAGCTTGGCCAACAGGGGGCTTGGCTACACCTTC
TRBJ1-1,-,TRBV6-1,few,CASSAKKPGYTEAFF,TGTGCCAGCAGTGCAAAAAAACCGGGTTACACTGAAGCTTTCTTT
TRBJ2-4,-,TRBV10-3,-,CAISEPPEFAYF,TGTGCCATCAGTGAGCCACCCGAGTTTGCGTACTTC
TRBJ2-3,TRBD1,TRBV6-5,few,CASRTRTGEPDTQYF,TGTGCCAGCAGGACCCGGACAGGGGAACCAGATACGCAGTATTTT
TRBJ2-3,TRBD2,TRBV2,few,CASSRTSGGVYTQYF,TGTGCCAGCAGCAGGACTAGCGGGGGGGTGTATACGCAGTATTTT
TRBJ2-7,TRBD2,TRBV24-1,few,CATSDSTSGVRNEQYF,TGTGCCACCAGTGATTCTACTAGCGGGGTCAGGAATGAGCAGTACTTC
TRBJ2-5,-,TRBV18,-,CASSPLKQIQETQYF,TGTGCCAGCTCACCACTAAAACAGATACAAGAGACCCAGTACTTC
TRBJ1-2,TRBD1,TRBV7-9,-,CASSIGTGDNYGYTF,TGTGCCAGCAGTATCGGGACAGGAGATAACTATGGCTACACCTTC
TRBJ2-5,TRBD2,TRBV14,-,CASSQRVREEGWYQETQYF,TGTGCCAGCAGCCAGAGGGTCCGGGAGGAAGGGTGGTACCAAGAGACCCAGTACTTC
TRBJ1-1,TRBD1,TRBV4-1,-,CASSQGQGARTEAFF,TGCGCCAGCAGCCAAGGTCAGGGGGCTAGGACTGAAGCTTTCTTT
TRBJ1-4,-,TRBV4-3,-,CASSPLSSANEKLFF,TGCGCCAGCAGCCCCCTGTCGTCCGCTAATGAAAAACTGTTTTTT
TRBJ1-2,TRBD1,TRBV7-2,few,CASSLNARAGGYGYTF,TGTGCCAGCAGCTTAAACGCAAGGGCAGGGGGCTATGGCTACACCTTC
TRBJ2-3,-,TRBV7-2,many,CASSRVSSTDTQYF,TGTGCCAGCAGTAGGGTCTCTAGCACAGATACGCAGTATTTT
TRBJ2-7,-,TRBV5-1,-,CASSSDRDYNEQYF,TGCGCCAGCAGCTCGGACAGGGACTACAATGAGCAGTACTTC
TRBJ2-2,TRBD2,TRBV27,-,CASSLTSAPVGELFF,TGTGCCAGCAGCTTGACTAGCGCCCCTGTCGGGGAGCTGTTTTTT
TRBJ2-5,-,TRBV5-1,few,CASSLVGEGRQETQYF,TGCGCCAGCAGCTTGGTGGGGGAAGGAAGGCAAGAGACCCAGTACTTC
TRBJ1-5,TRBD1,TRBV20-1,-,CSASGQGVNQPQHF,TGCAGTGCTAGCGGACAGGGCGTAAATCAGCCCCAGCATTTT